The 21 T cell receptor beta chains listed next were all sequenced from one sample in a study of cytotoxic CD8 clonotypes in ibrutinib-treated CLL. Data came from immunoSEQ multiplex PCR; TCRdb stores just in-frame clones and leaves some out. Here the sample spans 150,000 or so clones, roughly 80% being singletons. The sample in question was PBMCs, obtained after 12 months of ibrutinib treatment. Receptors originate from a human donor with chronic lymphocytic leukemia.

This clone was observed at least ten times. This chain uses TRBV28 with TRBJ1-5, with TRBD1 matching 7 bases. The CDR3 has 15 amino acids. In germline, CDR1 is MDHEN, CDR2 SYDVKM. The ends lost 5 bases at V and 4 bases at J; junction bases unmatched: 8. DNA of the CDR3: TGTGCCAGCAGTCCGACAGACAGGGCGAATCAGCCCCAGCATTTT. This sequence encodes CASSPTDRANQPQHF.

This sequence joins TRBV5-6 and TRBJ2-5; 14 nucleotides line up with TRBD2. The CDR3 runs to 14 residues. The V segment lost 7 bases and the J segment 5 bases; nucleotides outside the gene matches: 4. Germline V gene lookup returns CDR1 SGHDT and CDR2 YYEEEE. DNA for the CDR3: TGTGCCAGCTCGGGACTAGCGGGAGTTGAGACCCAGTACTTC. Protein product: CASSGLAGVETQYF.

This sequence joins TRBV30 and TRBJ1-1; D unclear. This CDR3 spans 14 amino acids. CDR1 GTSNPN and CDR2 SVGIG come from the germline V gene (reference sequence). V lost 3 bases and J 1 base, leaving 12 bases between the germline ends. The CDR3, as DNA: TGTGCCTGGAGGGCCTACACAGCGAACACTGAAGCTTTCTTT. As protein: CAWRAYTANTEAFF.

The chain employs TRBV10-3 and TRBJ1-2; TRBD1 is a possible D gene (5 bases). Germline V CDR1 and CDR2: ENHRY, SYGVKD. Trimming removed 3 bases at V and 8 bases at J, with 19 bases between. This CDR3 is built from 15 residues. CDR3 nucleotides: TGTGCCATCAGTGAAACCGCGGGGCAGGGAGACGGCTACACCTTC. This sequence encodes CAISETAGQGDGYTF.

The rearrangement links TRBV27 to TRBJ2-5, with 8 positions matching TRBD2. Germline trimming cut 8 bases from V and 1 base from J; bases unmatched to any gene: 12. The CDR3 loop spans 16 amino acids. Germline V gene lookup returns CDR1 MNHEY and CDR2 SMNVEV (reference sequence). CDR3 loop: CASFPREGGTQETQYF. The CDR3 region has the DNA TGTGCCAGCTTCCCCCGGGAGGGCGGGACCCAAGAGACCCAGTACTTC.

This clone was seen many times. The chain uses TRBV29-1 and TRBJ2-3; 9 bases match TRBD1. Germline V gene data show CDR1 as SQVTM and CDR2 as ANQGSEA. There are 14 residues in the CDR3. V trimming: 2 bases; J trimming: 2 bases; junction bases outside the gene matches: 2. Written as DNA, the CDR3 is TGCAGCGTTGAACACAGGGGGCTCACAGATACGCAGTATTTT. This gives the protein CSVEHRGLTDTQYF.

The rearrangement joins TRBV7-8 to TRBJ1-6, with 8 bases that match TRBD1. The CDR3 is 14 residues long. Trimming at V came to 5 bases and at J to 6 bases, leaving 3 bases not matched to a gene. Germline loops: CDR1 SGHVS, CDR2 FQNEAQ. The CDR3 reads CASSPTGGNSPLHF. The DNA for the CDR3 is TGTGCCAGCAGCCCTACAGGGGGTAATTCACCCCTCCACTTT.

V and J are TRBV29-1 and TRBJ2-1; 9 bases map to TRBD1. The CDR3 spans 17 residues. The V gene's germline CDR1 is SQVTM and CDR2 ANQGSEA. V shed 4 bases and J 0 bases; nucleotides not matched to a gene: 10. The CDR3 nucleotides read TGCAGCGTTGTCCGACCCGGGACAGGGCGCTCCTACAATGAGCAGTTCTTC. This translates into CSVVRPGTGRSYNEQFF.

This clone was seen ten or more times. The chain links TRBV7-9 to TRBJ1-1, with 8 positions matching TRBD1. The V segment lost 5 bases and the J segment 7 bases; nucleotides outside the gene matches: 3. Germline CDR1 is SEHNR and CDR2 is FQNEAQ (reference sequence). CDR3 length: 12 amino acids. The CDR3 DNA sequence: TGTGCCAGCAGCGCTGGGACAGGTGAAGCTTTCTTT. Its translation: CASSAGTGEAFF.

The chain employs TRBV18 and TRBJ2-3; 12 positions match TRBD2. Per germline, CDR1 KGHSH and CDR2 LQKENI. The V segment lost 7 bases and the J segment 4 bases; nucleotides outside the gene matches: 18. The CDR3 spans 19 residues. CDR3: CASFPPGTSGSEGSDTQYF. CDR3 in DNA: TGTGCCAGCTTCCCACCCGGGACTAGCGGGTCAGAAGGTTCAGATACGCAGTATTTT.

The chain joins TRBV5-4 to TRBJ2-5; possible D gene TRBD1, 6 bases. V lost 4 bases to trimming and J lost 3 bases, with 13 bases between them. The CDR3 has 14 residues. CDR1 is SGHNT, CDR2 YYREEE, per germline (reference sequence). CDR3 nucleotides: TGTGCCAGCAGCCCCTACGCAGGGGAAGAGACCCAGTACTTC. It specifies CASSPYAGEETQYF.

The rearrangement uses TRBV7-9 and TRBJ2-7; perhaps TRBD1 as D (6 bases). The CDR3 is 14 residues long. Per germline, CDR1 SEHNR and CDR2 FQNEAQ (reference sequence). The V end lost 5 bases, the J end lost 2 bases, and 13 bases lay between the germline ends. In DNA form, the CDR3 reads TGTGCCAGCAGCCCAGACAGGTCCACCTACGAGCAGTACTTC. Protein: CASSPDRSTYEQYF.

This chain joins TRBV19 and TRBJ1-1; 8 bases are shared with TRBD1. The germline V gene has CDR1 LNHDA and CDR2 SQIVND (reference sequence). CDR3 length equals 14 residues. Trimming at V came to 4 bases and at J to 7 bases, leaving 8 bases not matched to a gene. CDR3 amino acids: CASSRGQVQIEAFF. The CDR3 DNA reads TGTGCCAGTAGTAGGGGACAGGTTCAGATTGAAGCTTTCTTT.

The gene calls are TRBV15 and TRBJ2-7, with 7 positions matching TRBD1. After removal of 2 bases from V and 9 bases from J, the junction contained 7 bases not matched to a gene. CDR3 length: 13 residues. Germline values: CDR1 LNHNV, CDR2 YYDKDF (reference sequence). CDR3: CATSRPQGTRQYF. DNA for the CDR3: TGTGCCACCAGCAGACCACAGGGGACGAGGCAGTACTTC. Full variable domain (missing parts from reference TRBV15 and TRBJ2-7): DAMVIQNPRYQVTQFGKPVTLSCSQTLNHNVMYWYQQKSSQAPKLLFHYYDKDFNNEADTPDNFQSRRPNTSFCFLDIRSPGLGDTAMYLCATSRPQGTRQYFGPGTRLTVT.

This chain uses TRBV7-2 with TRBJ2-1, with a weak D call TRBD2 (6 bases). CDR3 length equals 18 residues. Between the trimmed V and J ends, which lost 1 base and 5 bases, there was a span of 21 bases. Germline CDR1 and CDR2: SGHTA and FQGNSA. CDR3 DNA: TGTGCCAGCAGCTTAGTTGGGACTCCAGGAGGAGTCCACAATGAGCAGTTCTTC. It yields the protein CASSLVGTPGGVHNEQFF.

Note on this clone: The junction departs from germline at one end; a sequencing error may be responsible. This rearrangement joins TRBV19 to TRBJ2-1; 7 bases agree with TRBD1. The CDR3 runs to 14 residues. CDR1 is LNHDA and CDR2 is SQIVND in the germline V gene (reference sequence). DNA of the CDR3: TGTGCCAGTAGTTTAGAGGGGGCAAGCGATGAGCAGTTCTTC. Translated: CASSLEGASDEQFF.

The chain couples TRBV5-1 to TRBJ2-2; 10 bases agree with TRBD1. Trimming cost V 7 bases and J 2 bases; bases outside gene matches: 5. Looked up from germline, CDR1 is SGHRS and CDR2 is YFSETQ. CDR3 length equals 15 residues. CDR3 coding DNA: TGCGCCAGCGGAGGACAGGGGGACAACACCGGGGAGCTGTTTTTT. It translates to CASGGQGDNTGELFF.

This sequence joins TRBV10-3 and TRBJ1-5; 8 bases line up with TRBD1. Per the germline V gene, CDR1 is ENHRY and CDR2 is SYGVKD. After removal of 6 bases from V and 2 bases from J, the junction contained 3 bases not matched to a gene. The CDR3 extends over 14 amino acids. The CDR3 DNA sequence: TGTGCCATCAGAGGACAGGGCGGCAATCAGCCCCAGCATTTT. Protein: CAIRGQGGNQPQHF.

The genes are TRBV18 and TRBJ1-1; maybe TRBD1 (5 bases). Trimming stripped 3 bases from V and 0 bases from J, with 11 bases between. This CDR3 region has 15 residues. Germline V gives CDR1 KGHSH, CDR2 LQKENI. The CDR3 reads CASSPGPGLNTEAFF. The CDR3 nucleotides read TGTGCCAGCTCACCGGGGCCCGGGTTGAACACTGAAGCTTTCTTT.

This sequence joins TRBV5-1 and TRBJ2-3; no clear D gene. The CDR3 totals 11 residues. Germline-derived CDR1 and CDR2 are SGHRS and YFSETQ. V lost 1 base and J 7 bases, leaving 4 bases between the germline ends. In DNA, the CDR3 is TGCGCCAGCAGCTTGATGAATACGCAGTATTTT. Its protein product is CASSLMNTQYF.

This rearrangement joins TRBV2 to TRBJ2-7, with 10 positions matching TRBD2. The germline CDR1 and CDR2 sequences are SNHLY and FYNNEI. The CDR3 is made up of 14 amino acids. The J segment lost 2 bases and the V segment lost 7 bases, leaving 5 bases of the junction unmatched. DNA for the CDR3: TGTGCCAGCACACTAGCGGGACTTACCTACGAGCAGTACTTC. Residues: CASTLAGLTYEQYF.